These 7 T cell receptor beta chains were sequenced from one sample in a study of CD8+ T cells in alopecia areata. Treatment meaning: oral pan-JAK inhibitor, 5-10 mg twice daily. It was cDNA, reverse transcribed from extracted RNA, that served as the sequencing template. Sequenced by immunoSEQ multiplex PCR; TCRdb stores in-frame clones only, minus some. This table holds over 150,000 clones, 50% to 60% found once. The sequenced sample was CD4+ T cells sorted from blood, obtained at week 4, from a patient treated with tofacitinib. Receptors originate from a human donor with alopecia areata.

This clone was seen a handful of times. The chain links TRBV5-1 to TRBJ2-7; tentatively, D is TRBD1 (6 bases). CDR3 length equals 12 residues. V lost 6 bases and J lost 1, with 8 bases in between. Germline CDR1 and CDR2: SGHRS and YFSETQ. In nucleotides, the CDR3 is TGCGCCAGCAACGGACAGTCCTACGAGCAGTACTTC. This gives the protein CASNGQSYEQYF.

V is TRBV29-1 and J is TRBJ1-1; 10 nucleotides agree with TRBD1. Germline CDR1 reads SQVTM; CDR2 reads ANQGSEA. V lost 6 bases to trimming and J lost 2 bases; unmatched junction nucleotides: 3. This CDR3 region has 13 residues. The CDR3 spells CSVRTGGNTEAFF. The DNA of the CDR3 is TGCAGCGTGCGGACAGGGGGTAACACTGAAGCTTTCTTT.

V usage is TRBV2 and J usage is TRBJ2-4; the D is unclear. V was clipped by 4 bases and J by 7 bases, with 17 bases between them. The length of the CDR3 is 15 residues. Per the germline V gene, CDR1 is SNHLY and CDR2 is FYNNEI. For the CDR3, the DNA is TGTGCCAGCAGTGTCCCCGTGGGGATGGGGAACATTCAGTACTTC. Translated, it gives CASSVPVGMGNIQYF.

The chain is built from TRBV29-1 and TRBJ2-2; TRBD1 agrees at 8 bases. With 7 bases clipped from V and 0 bases from J, the junction kept 7 bases outside the gene matches. The CDR3 totals 15 residues. Germline CDR1 SQVTM, CDR2 ANQGSEA. CDR3 bases: TGCAGCGCCATACCGGGACAGGCGAACACCGGGGAGCTGTTTTTT. As protein: CSAIPGQANTGELFF.

This chain uses TRBV6-6 with TRBJ2-1, with TRBD2 identical over 10 bases. This CDR3 comprises 14 residues. Germline V gene data show CDR1 as MNHNY and CDR2 as SVGAGI (reference sequence). V lost 4 bases and J lost 7; bases outside the gene matches: 4. The CDR3 here is CASSLASGRNEQFF. The CDR3 bases are TGTGCCAGCAGTTTAGCTAGCGGGAGAAATGAGCAGTTCTTC.

The chain recombines TRBV29-1 with TRBJ2-5; tentatively, D is TRBD1 (6 bases). Germline CDR1 is SQVTM and CDR2 is ANQGSEA. The V and J ends lost 2 bases and 4 bases respectively, with 11 bases between them. The CDR3 runs 13 residues. As DNA, the CDR3 is TGCAGCGTTGAACGGCAGGGGACAGAGACCCAGTACTTC. Its translation: CSVERQGTETQYF.

The gene calls are TRBV30 and TRBJ2-7; TRBD1 matches at 11 bases. J gave up 2 bases and V 7 bases, and 1 base lay outside the gene matches. The CDR3 length is 12 residues. Germline CDR1 is GTSNPN and CDR2 is SVGIG (reference sequence). The CDR3 is CALDRGPYEQYF. The CDR3 nucleotides read TGTGCCTTGGACAGGGGGCCCTACGAGCAGTACTTC.